This T cell receptor (beta chain) was profiled in a study of T-cell reconstitution after alpha-beta-depleted transplantation in children. It was with unique molecular identifiers that the TCRbeta library was prepared. TCRdb fed the PCR reads into MiXCR, producing one record per CDR3 protein. Of fewer than 400,000 distinct CDR3 sequences detected, around 21% appear once; the ten largest clones hold about 3.8%. Ten or more counts support this clonotype. This receptor was identified in a human donor who donated a stem cell graft to a child with acute myeloid leukemia. The starting material was PBMCs from the stem cell graft donor, obtained from the stem cell graft.

CDR3: CASSFGTPSNEQYF. Written as DNA, the CDR3 is TGTGCCAGCAGCTTCGGGACTCCGTCCAACGAGCAGTACTTC. V is TRBV7-2 and J is TRBJ2-7; D possibly corresponds to TRBD2 (6 bases). The germline V and J ends were trimmed by 3 bases and 5 bases, with 14 bases remaining between them. The CDR3 contains 14 residues. The germline V gene encodes CDR1 SGHTA and CDR2 FQGNSA.